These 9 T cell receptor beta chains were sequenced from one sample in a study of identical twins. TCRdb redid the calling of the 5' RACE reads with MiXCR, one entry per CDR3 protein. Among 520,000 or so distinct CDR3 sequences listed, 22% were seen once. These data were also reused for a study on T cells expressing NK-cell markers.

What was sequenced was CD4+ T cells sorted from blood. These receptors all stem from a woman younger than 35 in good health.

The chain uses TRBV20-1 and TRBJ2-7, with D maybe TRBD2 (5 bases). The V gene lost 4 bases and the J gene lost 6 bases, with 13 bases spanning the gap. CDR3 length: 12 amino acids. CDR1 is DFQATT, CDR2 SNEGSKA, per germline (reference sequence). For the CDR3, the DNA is TGCAGTGCTAAGGACCGCGCGGGCGAGCAGTACTTC. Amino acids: CSAKDRAGEQYF.

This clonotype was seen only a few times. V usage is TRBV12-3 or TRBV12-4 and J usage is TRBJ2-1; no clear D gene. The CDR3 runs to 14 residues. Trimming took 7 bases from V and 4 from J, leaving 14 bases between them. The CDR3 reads CASTLRSAYNEQFF. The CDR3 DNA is TGTGCCAGCACATTACGAAGCGCGTACAATGAGCAGTTCTTC.

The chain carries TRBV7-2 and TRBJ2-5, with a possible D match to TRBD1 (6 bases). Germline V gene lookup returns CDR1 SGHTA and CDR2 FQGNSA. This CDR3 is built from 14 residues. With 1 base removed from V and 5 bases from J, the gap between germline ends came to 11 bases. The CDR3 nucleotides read TGTGCCAGCAGCTTAGTTAACAGGGTTGAGACCCAGTACTTC. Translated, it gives CASSLVNRVETQYF.

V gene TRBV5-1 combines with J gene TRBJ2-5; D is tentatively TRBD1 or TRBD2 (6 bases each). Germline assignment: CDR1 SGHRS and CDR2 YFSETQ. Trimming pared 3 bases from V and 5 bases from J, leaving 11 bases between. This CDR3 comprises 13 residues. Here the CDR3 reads CASSSGGRETQYF. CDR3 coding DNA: TGCGCCAGCAGCTCCGGGGGCAGGGAGACCCAGTACTTC.

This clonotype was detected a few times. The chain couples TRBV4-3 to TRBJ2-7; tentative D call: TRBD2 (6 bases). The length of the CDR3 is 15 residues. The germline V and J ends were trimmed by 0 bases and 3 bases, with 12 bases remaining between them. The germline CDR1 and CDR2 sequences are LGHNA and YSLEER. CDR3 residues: CASSQDRGGLYEQYF. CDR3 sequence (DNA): TGCGCCAGCAGCCAAGATAGGGGAGGTCTCTACGAGCAGTACTTC.

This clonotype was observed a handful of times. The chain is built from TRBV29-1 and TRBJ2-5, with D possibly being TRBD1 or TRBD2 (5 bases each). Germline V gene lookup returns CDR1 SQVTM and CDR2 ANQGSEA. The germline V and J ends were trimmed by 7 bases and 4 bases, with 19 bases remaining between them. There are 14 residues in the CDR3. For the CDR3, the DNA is TGCAGCGCGCGCCCGACAGTCGCGGGAGAGACCCAGTACTTC. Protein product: CSARPTVAGETQYF.

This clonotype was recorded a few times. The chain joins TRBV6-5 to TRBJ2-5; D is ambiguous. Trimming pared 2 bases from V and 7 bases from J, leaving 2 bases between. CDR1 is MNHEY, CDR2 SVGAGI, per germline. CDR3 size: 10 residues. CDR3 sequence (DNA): TGTGCCAGCAGTTACCGGACCCAGTACTTC. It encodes CASSYRTQYF.

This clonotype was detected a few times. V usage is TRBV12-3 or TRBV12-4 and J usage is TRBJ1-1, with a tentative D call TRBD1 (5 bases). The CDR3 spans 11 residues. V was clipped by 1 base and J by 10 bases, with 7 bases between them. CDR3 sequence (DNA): TGTGCCAGCAGTTTAGGGGGGGTAGCTTTCTTT. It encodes CASSLGGVAFF.

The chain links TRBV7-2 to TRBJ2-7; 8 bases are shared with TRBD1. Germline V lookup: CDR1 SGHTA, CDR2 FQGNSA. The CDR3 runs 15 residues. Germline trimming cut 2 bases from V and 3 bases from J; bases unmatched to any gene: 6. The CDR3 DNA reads TGTGCCAGCAGCTTATGGCAGGGGGCAGGCTACGAGCAGTACTTC. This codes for CASSLWQGAGYEQYF. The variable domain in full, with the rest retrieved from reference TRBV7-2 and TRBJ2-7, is GAGVSQSPSNKVTEKGKDVELRCDPISGHTALYWYRQSLGQGLEFLIYFQGNSAPDKSGLPSDRFSAERTGGSVSTLTIQRTQQEDSAVYLCASSLWQGAGYEQYFGPGTRLTVT.